This is a list of T cell receptor beta chains from one sample in a study of regulatory T cells in long-lasting Graves disease. TCRdb re-derived calls from the multiplex PCR reads in MiXCR, one entry per CDR3 protein. The sample lists 530,000 or so distinct CDR3 sequences, about 13% occurring once. These data were also reused for a study on T cells in Graves' hyperthyroidism and ophthalmopathy.

The specimen was peripheral blood mononuclear cells (PBMCs), collected at new diagnosis, from a patient treated with antithyroid drugs. The receptors here all came from a man aged 25 to 45 with Graves disease. Both conserved end residues are part of each CDR3. The D gene is left open where the match is weak. The listing skips clone size in some rows; elsewhere it reads once, few, many or a size class.

j_call clone_size v_call d_call cdr3_aa cdr3_nt
TRBJ1-1 many TRBV2 NA CASRPGRAHQEAFF TGTGCCAGCAGACCGGGCAGGGCCCACCAAGAAGCTTTCTTT
TRBJ1-1 many TRBV6-5 NA CASSSHGAGNAEAFF TGTGCCAGCAGTTCCCATGGGGCCGGGAACGCTGAAGCTTTCTTC
TRBJ2-7 many TRBV6-1 TRBD1 CASRSGTDSYEQYF TGTGCCAGCAGGTCCGGGACAGACTCCTACGAGCAGTACTTC
TRBJ1-2 NA TRBV19 TRBD1 CASGTVYGYTF TGTGCCTCGGGGACAGTCTATGGCTACACCTTC
TRBJ1-4 NA TRBV7-9 NA CASRSWGDEKLFF TGTGCCAGCAGATCGTGGGGGGATGAAAAACTGTTTTTC
TRBJ1-4 few TRBV14 NA CASSGRLMFF TGTGCCAGCTCAGGTCGGCTGATGTTTTTT
TRBJ1-4 NA TRBV3-1 NA CASSQEEGSGEKLFF TGTGCCAGCAGCCAAGAGGAGGGATCGGGGGAAAAACTGTTTTTT
TRBJ2-5 many TRBV28 TRBD2 CASIGWEGKTQYF TGTGCCAGCATCGGCTGGGAGGGAAAGACCCAGTACTTC
TRBJ1-5 NA TRBV2 NA CASRTETLSNQPQHF TGTGCCAGCAGGACCGAGACGCTCAGCAATCAGCCCCAGCATTTT
TRBJ1-1 many TRBV6-1 NA CASSVGTLGIAFF TGTGCCAGCAGCGTAGGGACACTGGGTATAGCTTTCTTT